This T cell receptor beta chain was identified in a study of T cells after yellow fever vaccination. In TCRdb, the 5' RACE reads were re-called with MiXCR into one record per CDR3 protein. The table includes about 310,000 distinct CDR3 sequences, 3% to 4.5% detected once. This clonotype was counted ten times or more. The CDR3 extends over 16 amino acids. Germline CDR1 and CDR2: SGHVS and FQNEAQ. After removal of 1 base from V and 5 bases from J, the junction contained 5 bases not matched to a gene. The V and J genes are TRBV7-8 and TRBJ2-1; 10 bases align to TRBD1. The TCR comes from a man between 18 and 29 years old who received the YFV17D yellow fever vaccine. This specimen consisted of PBMCs, obtained on the day of the yellow fever booster vaccination. DNA of the CDR3: TGTGCCAGCAGCTTAGATCGGGGACAGGGGCACAATGAGCAGTTCTTC. It is translated as CASSLDRGQGHNEQFF.